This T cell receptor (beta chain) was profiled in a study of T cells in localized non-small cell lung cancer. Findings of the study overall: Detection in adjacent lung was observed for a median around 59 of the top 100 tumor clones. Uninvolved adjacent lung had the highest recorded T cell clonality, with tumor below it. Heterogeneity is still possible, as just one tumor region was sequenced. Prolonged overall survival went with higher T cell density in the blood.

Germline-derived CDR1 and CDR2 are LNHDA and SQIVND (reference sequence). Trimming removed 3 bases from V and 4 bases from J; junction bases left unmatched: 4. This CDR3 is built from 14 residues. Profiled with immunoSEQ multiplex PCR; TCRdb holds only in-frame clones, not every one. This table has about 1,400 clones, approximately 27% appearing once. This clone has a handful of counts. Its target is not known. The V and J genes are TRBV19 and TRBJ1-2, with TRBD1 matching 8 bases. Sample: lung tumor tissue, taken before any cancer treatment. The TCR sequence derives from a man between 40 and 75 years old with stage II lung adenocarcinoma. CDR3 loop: CASSMGQGAYGYTF. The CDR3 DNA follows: TGTGCCAGTAGTATGGGTCAGGGGGCCTATGGCTACACCTTC. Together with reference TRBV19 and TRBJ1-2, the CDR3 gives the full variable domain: DGGITQSPKYLFRKEGQNVTLSCEQNLNHDAMYWYRQDPGQGLRLIYYSQIVNDFQKGDIAEGYSVSREKKESFPLTVTSAQKNPTAFYLCASSMGQGAYGYTFGSGTRLTVV.